The following is a T cell receptor (beta chain) sequence with its context. The CDR3 spans 14 residues. Trimming shortened V by 0 bases and J by 9 bases, and 14 bases separated the two germline ends. Germline V lookup: CDR1 LGHNA, CDR2 YSLEER. This specimen comes from a study of blood T cell repertoires in COVID-19. Study as a whole: From the United States, Italy and Spain came samples of acute and convalescent COVID-19. The cDNA or gDNA used as material had been derived from T cells, B-cell-depleted T cells, or PBMCs.

In the original processing: Estimates of nucleated cell counts were drawn from the amplification of reference gene primers. The table came from immunoSEQ multiplex PCR; TCRdb's copy has only in-frame clones and leaves some out. The V and J calls and clone size are taken from that table; D and trimming were inferred from the DNA. The sample holds 80,000 or so clones, around 81% seen once. The specimen was peripheral blood. V usage is TRBV4-3 and J usage is TRBJ2-5; D possibly corresponds to TRBD1 (5 bases). This receptor was identified in an older man with acute or convalescent COVID-19. DNA of the CDR3: TGCGCCAGCAGCCAAGATCCAGGGCTCGGACCCCAGTACTTC. This codes for CASSQDPGLGPQYF.